This is a list of T cell receptor beta chains from one sample in a study of blood T cells in healthy people across ages. TCRdb itself ran the 5' RACE reads through MiXCR, one entry per CDR3 protein. The sample lists 550,000 to 750,000 distinct CDR3 sequences; over 20% were seen once. Sequencing input: blood. These receptors all come from an older man in good health. CDR3s include the opening cysteine and the closing phenylalanine or tryptophan. Fields, in order: clone size, J gene, D gene, V gene, CDR3 length, CDR3 protein, CDR3 DNA. A D gene is named only where the DNA matches it firmly. Some rows have no size entry. The others give once, few or many, or a class for an expanded clone.

>NA|TRBJ1-1|NA|TRBV11-1|13
CASSLRDKAEAFF
TGTGCCAGCAGCTTAAGGGACAAGGCTGAAGCTTTCTTT
>few|TRBJ1-5|NA|TRBV3-1|17
CASSRGGLQATNQPQHF
TGTGCCAGCAGCCGGGGAGGATTACAGGCCACCAATCAGCCCCAGCATTTT
>NA|TRBJ2-5|NA|TRBV7-9|14
CASSLAGLLGEQYF
TGTGCCAGCAGCTTAGCCGGCCTCCTGGGGGAGCAGTACTTC
>many|TRBJ2-2|NA|TRBV5-1|15
CASSLASANTGELFF
TGCGCCAGCAGCTTGGCCTCTGCGAACACCGGGGAGCTGTTTTTT
>few|TRBJ2-3|TRBD2|TRBV5-5|17
CVSSSILAGGGVYTQYF
TGTGTCAGCAGCTCGATTCTAGCGGGAGGGGGTGTATATACGCAGTATTTT
>many|TRBJ1-4|TRBD1|TRBV2|19
CASSVPGQGAARSNEKLFF
TGTGCCAGCAGTGTTCCAGGACAGGGGGCAGCTAGATCTAATGAAAAACTGTTTTTT
>NA|TRBJ2-7|TRBD1|TRBV29-1|12
CSVGDSSYEQYF
TGCAGCGTTGGGGACAGCTCCTACGAGCAGTACTTC
>NA|TRBJ2-7|TRBD1|TRBV20-1|12
CSVKDRAHEQYF
TGCAGTGTGAAGGACAGGGCCCACGAGCAGTACTTC
>few|TRBJ1-1|NA|TRBV18|14
CATKPGQGSTEAFF
TGTGCCACCAAACCCGGGCAGGGTTCCACTGAAGCTTTCTTT
>NA|TRBJ1-1|TRBD1|TRBV4-1|15
CASSPRSQGAPEAFF
TGCGCCAGCAGCCCAAGATCTCAGGGGGCTCCTGAAGCTTTCTTT
>NA|TRBJ2-3|NA|TRBV18|12
CASSPQTDTQYF
TGTGCCAGCTCCCCACAGACAGATACGCAGTATTTT
>NA|TRBJ2-3|TRBD2|TRBV20-1|18
CSARATSGRAGFTDTQYF
TGCAGTGCTAGAGCCACTAGCGGGAGGGCGGGCTTCACAGATACGCAGTATTTT
>NA|TRBJ2-7|NA|TRBV3-1|14
CASSQAFDTYEQYF
TGTGCCAGCAGCCAAGCTTTTGACACGTACGAGCAGTACTTC
>NA|TRBJ2-5|NA|TRBV2|11
CASRLEETQYF
TGTGCCAGCCGGCTGGAAGAGACCCAGTACTTC
>NA|TRBJ1-4|NA|TRBV20-1|14
CSASGAGTNEKLFF
TGCAGTGCTTCCGGGGCAGGGACTAATGAAAAACTGTTTTTT
>many|TRBJ2-5|NA|TRBV11-2|12
CASSLVWETQYF
TGTGCCAGCAGCTTAGTTTGGGAGACCCAGTACTTC
>NA|TRBJ2-5|NA|TRBV28|14
CASSLTGVLETQYF
TGTGCCAGCAGTTTAACGGGAGTCTTGGAGACCCAGTACTTC
>NA|TRBJ2-1|TRBD2|TRBV5-1|14
CASSLAGLGDEQFF
TGCGCCAGCAGTCTAGCGGGCCTTGGGGATGAGCAGTTCTTC
>many|TRBJ2-7|NA|TRBV28|16
CASSPLSPKSSYEQYF
TGTGCCAGCAGTCCCCTCTCACCAAAGAGCTCCTACGAGCAGTACTTC
>NA|TRBJ1-1|NA|TRBV3-1|13
CASSPDTNTEAFF
TGTGCCAGCAGCCCGGACACTAACACTGAAGCTTTCTTT